The source of this TCR beta chain is a study of vaccination effects on CD4 cells after COVID-19. Study-level information: Samples were given by two convalescent patients 16 days and one week before vaccination.

In this sample, this clone turned up a few times. Its antigen remains unknown. Germline assignment: CDR1 LNHNV and CDR2 YYDKDF (reference sequence). Trimming removed 3 bases at V and 6 bases at J, with 18 bases between. There are 16 residues in the CDR3. After expansion with viral peptide pools in the ViraFEST assay, antigen-specific CD4+ T cells were sequenced. Culturing for roughly 9 days preceded CD4+ T cell isolation. PCR confirmed that the person was infected with SARS-CoV-2 between March and December 2020. PBMC cultures contained 1.8 million or so cells per well, about 10 IU/ml IL-2 and roughly 9.5 ug/ml peptides. Sequencing was performed with immunoSEQ multiplex PCR; in TCRdb, only in-frame clones are kept and a portion is missing. The data show some 22,000 clones, around 69% seen once. Overall study findings and caveats: Vaccine-induced new clones formed most post-vaccine spike-reactive clones in convalescents.

This receptor was taken from a human donor who had a prior SARS-CoV-2 infection. V is TRBV15 and J is TRBJ2-1; possible D gene TRBD1, 6 bases. Specimen: CD4+ T cells from PBMCs cultured with SARS-CoV-2 spike peptides, collected before COVID-19 vaccination. DNA of the CDR3: TGTGCCACCAGCAGGGCCCTGGACAGCGGTCGCAATGAGCAGTTCTTC. Protein sequence: CATSRALDSGRNEQFF.